This entry lists 2 T cell receptor beta chains sequenced from one sample in a study of blood T cells in healthy people across ages. Through a sample-barcoded 5' primer and a J-beta primer mix, a second PCR was run for roughly 7 to 11 cycles. TCRdb reprocessed the 5' RACE reads via MiXCR and lists one record per CDR3 protein. The sample contains 950,000 to 1,200,000 distinct CDR3 sequences, more than 30% of which appear only once. Material for sequencing was blood. The origin of the receptors is a man younger than 30 in good health.

This clonotype was picked up many times. The rearrangement links TRBV27 to TRBJ2-1, with D perhaps TRBD2 (6 bases). This CDR3 has 15 residues. From germline, CDR1 is MNHEY and CDR2 SMNVEV (reference sequence). The ends were cut back, 4 bases at V and 0 bases at J, with 10 bases in the middle. The CDR3 loop is CASSSDGSSYNEQFF. The CDR3 DNA reads as TGTGCCAGCAGTTCTGACGGGAGCTCCTACAATGAGCAGTTCTTC.

The sample holds a few counts of this clonotype. A read error may account for a junction end that differs from germline. The chain joins TRBV7-7 to TRBJ2-1; either TRBD1 or TRBD2 may supply D (5 bases each). Germline CDR1 reads SSHAT; CDR2 reads FNYEAQ (reference sequence). The CDR3 totals 14 residues. This CDR3 is CASSQSRDHNEQFF. Here the CDR3 DNA reads TGTGCTAGCAGCCAGTCCCGGGACCACAATGAGCAGTTCTTC.